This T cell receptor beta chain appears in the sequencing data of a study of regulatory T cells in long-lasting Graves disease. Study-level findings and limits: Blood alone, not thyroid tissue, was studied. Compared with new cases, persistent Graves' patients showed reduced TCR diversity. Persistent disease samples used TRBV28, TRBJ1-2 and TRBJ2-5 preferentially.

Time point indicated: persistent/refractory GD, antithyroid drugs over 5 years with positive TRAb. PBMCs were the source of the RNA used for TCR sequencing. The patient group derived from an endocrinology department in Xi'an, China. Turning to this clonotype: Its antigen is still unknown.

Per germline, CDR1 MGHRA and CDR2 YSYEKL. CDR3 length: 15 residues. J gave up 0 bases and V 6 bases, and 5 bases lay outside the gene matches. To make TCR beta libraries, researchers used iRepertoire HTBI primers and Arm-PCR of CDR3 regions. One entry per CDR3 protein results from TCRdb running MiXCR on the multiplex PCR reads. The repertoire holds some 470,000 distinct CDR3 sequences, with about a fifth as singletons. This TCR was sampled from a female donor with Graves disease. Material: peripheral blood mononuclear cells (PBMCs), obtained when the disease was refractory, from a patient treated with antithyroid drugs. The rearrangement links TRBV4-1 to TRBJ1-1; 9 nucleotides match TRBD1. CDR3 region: CASRRDRAMNTEAFF. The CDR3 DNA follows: TGCGCCAGCAGGCGGGACAGGGCGATGAACACTGAAGCTTTCTTT.